This TCR beta chain comes out of a study of cytomegalovirus exposure and HLA in healthy donors. Germline V gene lookup returns CDR1 SGHDT and CDR2 YYEEEE. Between the trimmed V and J ends, which lost 4 bases and 5 bases, there was a span of 7 bases. The CDR3 runs to 11 residues. The PCR employed 60 Vbeta primers together with 13 Jbeta primers. Generated by immunoSEQ multiplex PCR, the TCRdb table keeps only in-frame clones and is missing some. In the table there are 200,000 or so clones, roughly 80% of which are singletons. This chain connects TRBV5-6 to TRBJ2-7; no clear D gene. This clonotype originated in a woman in her forties in good health and CMV-seronegative. Sequenced: PBMCs. This CDR3 is CASSNSHEQYF. The CDR3 DNA reads TGTGCCAGCAGCAACAGCCACGAGCAGTACTTC.